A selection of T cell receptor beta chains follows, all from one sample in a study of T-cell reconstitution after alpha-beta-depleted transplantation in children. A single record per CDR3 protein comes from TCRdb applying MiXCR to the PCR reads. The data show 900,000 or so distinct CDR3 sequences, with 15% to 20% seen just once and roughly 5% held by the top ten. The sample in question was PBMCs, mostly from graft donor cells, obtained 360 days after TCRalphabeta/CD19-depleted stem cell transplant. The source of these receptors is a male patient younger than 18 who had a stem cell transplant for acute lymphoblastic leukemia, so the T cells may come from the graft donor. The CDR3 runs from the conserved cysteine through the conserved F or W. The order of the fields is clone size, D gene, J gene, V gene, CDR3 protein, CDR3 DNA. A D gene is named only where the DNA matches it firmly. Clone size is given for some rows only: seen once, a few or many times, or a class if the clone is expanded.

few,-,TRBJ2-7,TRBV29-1,CSANGVLSYEQYF,TGCAGCGCCAACGGGGTACTATCCTACGAGCAGTACTTC
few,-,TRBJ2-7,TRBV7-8,CASSRSGTGPWEQYF,TGTGCCAGCAGCAGATCCGGGACTGGGCCTTGGGAGCAGTACTTC
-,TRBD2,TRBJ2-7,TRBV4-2,CASSQEGGWTYEQYF,TGTGCCAGCAGCCAAGAGGGGGGGTGGACCTACGAGCAGTACTTC
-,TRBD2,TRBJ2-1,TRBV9,CASSVHGLGLAGHEQFF,TGTGCCAGCAGCGTCCACGGACTCGGACTAGCGGGACACGAGCAGTTCTTC
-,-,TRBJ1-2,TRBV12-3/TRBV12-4,CASSLRRDLGYYGYTF,TGTGCCAGCAGTTTAAGAAGGGACTTGGGTTACTATGGCTACACCTTC
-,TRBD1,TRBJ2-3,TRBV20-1,CSATMGQITDTQYF,TGCAGTGCGACGATGGGACAGATCACAGATACGCAGTATTTT
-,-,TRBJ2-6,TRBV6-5,CASSYNGDSGANVLTF,TGTGCCAGCAGTTACAATGGAGACTCTGGGGCCAACGTCCTGACTTTC
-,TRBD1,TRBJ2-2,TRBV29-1,CSVNVWSDRVSNTGELFF,TGCAGCGTTAACGTATGGTCGGACAGGGTATCGAACACCGGGGAGCTGTTTTTT
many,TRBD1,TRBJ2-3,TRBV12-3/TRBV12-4,CASSQGGFGDTQYF,TGTGCCAGCAGTCAAGGGGGCTTTGGGGATACGCAGTATTTT
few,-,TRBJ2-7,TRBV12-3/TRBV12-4,CASSLDGRREQYF,TGTGCCAGCAGTTTAGACGGCAGGCGCGAGCAGTACTTC
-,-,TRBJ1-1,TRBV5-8,CASSPYGRNTEAFF,TGTGCCAGCAGCCCTTATGGGAGGAACACTGAAGCTTTCTTT
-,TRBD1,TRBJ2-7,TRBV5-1,CASSLTGVNYEQYF,TGCGCCAGCAGCTTGACAGGGGTGAACTACGAGCAGTACTTC
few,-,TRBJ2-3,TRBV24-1,CATSSVRDADTQYF,TGTGCCACCAGCTCGGTCAGGGACGCAGATACGCAGTATTTT
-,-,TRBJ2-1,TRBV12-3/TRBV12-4,CASSLSRSSYNEQFF,TGTGCCAGCAGTTTAAGCCGGAGCTCCTACAATGAGCAGTTCTTC
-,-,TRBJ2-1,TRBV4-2,CASSLSGTMTYNEQFF,TGTGCCAGCAGCCTTTCCGGAACCATGACCTACAATGAGCAGTTCTTC
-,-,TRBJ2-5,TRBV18,CASSRQGQTQYF,TGTGCCAGCTCACGCCAGGGACAGACCCAGTACTTC
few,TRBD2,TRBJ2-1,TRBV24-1,CATSDATSGRVNEQFF,TGTGCCACCAGTGATGCGACTAGCGGGAGGGTCAATGAGCAGTTCTTC
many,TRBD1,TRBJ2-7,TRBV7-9,CASSHRDRSYEQYF,TGTGCCAGCAGCCACCGGGACAGATCCTACGAGCAGTACTTC
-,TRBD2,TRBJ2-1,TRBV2,CASSEPGWELAANEQFF,TGCGCCAGCAGTGAACCCGGTTGGGAACTAGCGGCCAATGAGCAGTTCTTC
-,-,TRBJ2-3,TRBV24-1,CATRPPRGSTDTQYF,TGTGCCACCAGGCCACCCCGAGGATCCACAGATACGCAGTATTTT
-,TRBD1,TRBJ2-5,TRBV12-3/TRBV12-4,CASSFGRGSQETQYF,TGTGCCAGCAGTTTTGGCAGGGGGAGCCAAGAGACCCAGTACTTC
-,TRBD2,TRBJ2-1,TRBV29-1,CSVNGPSGEQFF,TGCAGCGTTAACGGGCCTAGCGGGGAGCAGTTCTTC
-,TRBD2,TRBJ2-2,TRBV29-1,CSAGGLAGGPGELFF,TGCAGCGCTGGAGGCCTAGCGGGAGGGCCCGGGGAGCTGTTTTTT
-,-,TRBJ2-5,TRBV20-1,CSARDVLRAETQYF,TGCAGTGCTAGAGATGTCTTGAGGGCAGAGACCCAGTACTTC
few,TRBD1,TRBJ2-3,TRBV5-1,CASSSVTGPDTQYF,TGCGCCAGCAGCTCAGTGACAGGGCCAGATACGCAGTATTTT
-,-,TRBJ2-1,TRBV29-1,CSAVGNNEQFF,TGCAGCGCGGTTGGTAACAATGAGCAGTTCTTC
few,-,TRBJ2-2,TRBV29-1,CSVLTAGRGTPGELFF,TGCAGCGTTCTTACCGCCGGAAGGGGAACACCCGGGGAGCTGTTTTTT
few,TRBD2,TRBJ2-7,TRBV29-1,CSVGTSGRGSSYEQYF,TGCAGCGTGGGGACTAGCGGGAGGGGGAGCTCCTACGAGCAGTACTTC
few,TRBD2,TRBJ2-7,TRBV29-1,CSVEDLAGAHYEQYF,TGCAGCGTTGAAGATTTAGCGGGAGCACACTACGAGCAGTACTTC
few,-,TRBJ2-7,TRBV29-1,CSVELGSLYYEQYF,TGCAGCGTTGAGCTCGGGTCCTTATACTACGAGCAGTACTTC
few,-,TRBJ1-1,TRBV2,CASSDGLNTEAFF,TGTGCCAGCAGTGATGGATTGAACACTGAAGCTTTCTTT